The 3 T cell receptor beta chains presented below share a single source sample, sequenced in a study of blood T cell repertoires in COVID-19. Here immunoSEQ multiplex PCR was the method, and the copy in TCRdb shows in-frame clones only, minus some. The top ten clones hold 1.3% of a sample with 200,000 to 250,000 clones, around 80% of them seen once. Input material: peripheral blood. The origin of the receptors is a woman aged 25 to 39 with COVID-19, enrolled during active disease.

This clone was observed once. DNA for the CDR3: TGTGCCAGCAGCGTAGCTACCCACGGGGGAATGTCTGAAGCTTTCTTT. Translating it yields CASSVATHGGMSEAFF. The V and J genes are TRBV9 and TRBJ1-1, with a weak D call TRBD1 (5 bases). The germline gives CDR1 SGDLS, CDR2 YYNGEE. The CDR3 has 16 amino acids. Between the trimmed V and J ends, which lost 0 bases and 6 bases, there was a span of 18 bases.

The chain combines TRBV5-4 with TRBJ1-4; 8 positions match TRBD1. Germline-derived CDR1 and CDR2 are SGHNT and YYREEE (reference sequence). This CDR3 has 13 amino acids. Trimming at V came to 4 bases and at J to 6 bases, leaving 2 bases not matched to a gene. The CDR3 spells CASSPDRDEKLFF. The CDR3 coding sequence is TGTGCCAGCAGCCCGGACAGGGATGAAAAACTGTTTTTT.

The chain uses TRBV12-5 and TRBJ2-1, with TRBD2 matching over 8 bases. Germline loops: CDR1 LGHNT, CDR2 FRNRAP. The CDR3 spans 13 residues. With V trimmed by 6 bases and J by 16 bases, 14 bases remained unmatched. CDR3: CASGSSGIPPLFF. The CDR3 DNA reads TGTGCTAGTGGGAGTAGCGGGATCCCCCCGCTATTCTTC.